This paragraph reports one TCR beta chain. The antigen is unknown. The assay was immunoSEQ multiplex PCR, and TCRdb's table has in-frame clones only and misses some. The sample shows some 980 clones, approximately 80% of them seen only once. This record comes from a study of chemoradiotherapy in HPV16-positive cancers. Study results and caveats: During treatment, candidate HPV-specific clones and E7-related motifs expanded in tumor.

This sample comprised tumor tissue, obtained from a patient who underwent chemoradiotherapy. The clonotype was recovered from a human donor with HPV-associated anogenital cancer.

The CDR3 is CASGSGDMGGYNEQFF. CDR3 in DNA: TGTGCTAGTGGTTCCGGGGACATGGGAGGGTACAATGAGCAGTTCTTC. This chain uses TRBV12-5 with TRBJ2-1, with a possible D match to TRBD2 (7 bases). The CDR3 contains 16 residues. The V gene's germline CDR1 is LGHNT and CDR2 FRNRAP. V lost 4 bases, J lost 4 bases, and 17 bases lay in between.